One and the same sample provided the 25 T cell receptor beta chains below, sequenced in a study of T cell repertoires in cytomegalovirus infection. In TCRdb, the reads were re-called with MiXCR into one record per CDR3 protein. This sample yields roughly 920,000 distinct CDR3 sequences, of which approximately 32% are seen a single time; around 15% belongs to the top ten. These receptors are not linked to any known antigen. Specimen: cultured CD8+ T cells from PBMCs, collected from culture after CMV antigen stimulation. The receptors originated from a human donor in good health (CMV status not recorded). Some clones in this sample may be carry-over from other donors' samples.

The chain carries TRBV19 and TRBJ2-1, with D perhaps matching TRBD1 or TRBD2 (6 bases each). CDR1 and CDR2 (germline): LNHDA, SQIVND (reference sequence). The CDR3 consists of 15 residues. V was clipped by 1 base and J by 4 bases, with 11 bases between them. This CDR3 reads CASSIARGPYNEQFF. In nucleotides, the CDR3 is TGTGCCAGTAGTATAGCCCGGGGGCCATACAATGAGCAGTTCTTC. The whole variable domain, filled in from reference TRBV19 and TRBJ2-1, reads DGGITQSPKYLFRKEGQNVTLSCEQNLNHDAMYWYRQDPGQGLRLIYYSQIVNDFQKGDIAEGYSVSREKKESFPLTVTSAQKNPTAFYLCASSIARGPYNEQFFGPGTRLTVL.

This chain uses TRBV6-2 or TRBV6-3 with TRBJ2-5; D unresolved. The CDR3 has 16 residues. With 2 bases removed from V and 3 bases from J, the gap between germline ends came to 16 bases. In germline, CDR1 is MNHEY, CDR2 SVGEGT. CDR3 loop: CASSYPTRYEKETQYF. As DNA, the CDR3 is TGTGCCAGCAGTTACCCTACACGATACGAAAAAGAGACCCAGTACTTC.

This chain joins TRBV7-6 and TRBJ1-6; possibly TRBD1 for D (5 bases). The germline V and J ends were trimmed by 7 bases and 7 bases, with 23 bases remaining between them. The CDR3 runs to 17 residues. Per the germline V gene, CDR1 is SGHVS and CDR2 is FNYEAQ. The CDR3 nucleotides read TGTGCCAGCAAACCCCAGGCAGGGCATATTCGGAATTCACCCCTCCACTTT. Translating gives CASKPQAGHIRNSPLHF.

V gene TRBV2 combines with J gene TRBJ1-2; 7 bases agree with TRBD1. In germline, CDR1 is SNHLY, CDR2 FYNNEI. The CDR3 loop spans 12 amino acids. The junction had 8 bases not matched to a gene; V was cut back by 8 bases and J by 8 bases. For the CDR3, the DNA is TGTGCCAGCCATGACAGGGTCCAAGGCTACACCTTC. Translating it yields CASHDRVQGYTF.

This clonotype has ten or more counts. The J gene is TRBJ2-7, the V gene TRBV7-6, with D possibly TRBD1 on 5 matching bases. CDR1 SGHVS and CDR2 FNYEAQ come from the germline V gene. The CDR3 extends over 14 amino acids. Between the trimmed V and J ends, which lost 3 bases and 2 bases, there was a span of 11 bases. In DNA form, the CDR3 reads TGTGCCAGCAGCTTGGCGGACATCACCTACGAGCAGTACTTC. Protein product: CASSLADITYEQYF. The full variable domain, completed using reference TRBV7-6 and TRBJ2-7, is GAGVSQSPRYKVTKRGQDVALRCDPISGHVSLYWYRQALGQGPEFLTYFNYEAQQDKSGLPNDRFSAERPEGSISTLTIQRTEQRDSAMYRCASSLADITYEQYFGPGTRLTVT.

The V call is TRBV6-6, the J call TRBJ1-1; 7 bases match TRBD1. The CDR3 consists of 14 residues. The junction had 1 base not matched to a gene; V was cut back by 2 bases and J by 1 base. CDR1 and CDR2 from the germline V gene are MNHNY and SVGAGI (reference sequence). The CDR3 DNA follows: TGTGCCAGCAGTTACAGGGACAGGAACACTGAAGCTTTCTTT. Amino acids: CASSYRDRNTEAFF.

V and J are TRBV27 and TRBJ2-7, with a weak D call TRBD2 (5 bases). The V gene lost 7 bases and the J gene lost 0 bases, with 16 bases spanning the gap. The germline V gene encodes CDR1 MNHEY and CDR2 SMNVEV (reference sequence). CDR3 size: 15 residues. In DNA, the CDR3 is TGTGCCAGCAAGCCGGGAACAGCGAGCTCCTACGAGCAGTACGTC. Protein product: CASKPGTASSYEQYV.

This clonotype showed up many times. The rearrangement links TRBV7-8 to TRBJ2-1; D remains unclear. Per germline, CDR1 SGHVS and CDR2 FQNEAQ. V dropped 2 bases and J dropped 0 bases, with 14 bases sitting between them. This CDR3 is built from 17 residues. The CDR3 loop reads CASSLKDGSSSYNEQFF. The CDR3 nucleotides read TGTGCCAGCAGCTTAAAGGACGGATCTAGCTCCTACAATGAGCAGTTCTTC.

This chain links TRBV7-2 with TRBJ1-2; D remains ambiguous. Germline V lookup: CDR1 SGHTA, CDR2 FQGNSA. CDR3 length: 15 residues. Trimming removed 4 bases at V and 2 bases at J, with 14 bases between. In DNA, the CDR3 is TGTGCCAGCAGCTCAATTTTTTACAGCAACTATGGCTACACCTTC. It yields the protein CASSSIFYSNYGYTF.

A note on this clonotype: Germline and junction disagree at one end, which may indicate a read error. The rearrangement uses TRBV7-8 and TRBJ2-7, with TRBD2 as a possible D gene (5 bases). The CDR3 covers 15 residues. Germline assignment: CDR1 SGHVS and CDR2 FQNEAQ. The CDR3 region has the DNA TGTGCCGGCAGCTTATCGGGATCGCCTATTGTCGAGCAGTACTTC. This encodes CAGSLSGSPIVEQYF. Full variable domain (remainder filled in from reference TRBV7-8 and TRBJ2-7): GAGVSQSPRYKVAKRGQDVALRCDPISGHVSLFWYQQALGQGPEFLTYFQNEAQLDKSGLPSDRFFAERPEGSVSTLKIQRTQQEDSAVYLCAGSLSGSPIVEQYFGPGTRLTVT.

The chain combines TRBV4-1 with TRBJ2-4, with 12 bases identical to TRBD2. This CDR3 region has 18 residues. Germline CDR1 MGHRA, CDR2 YSYEKL. V shed 0 bases and J 6 bases; nucleotides not matched to a gene: 9. The CDR3 loop is CASSQDGPLAGGSNIQYF. The CDR3 nucleotides are TGCGCCAGCAGCCAAGACGGTCCACTAGCGGGGGGATCAAACATTCAGTACTTC.

The rearrangement links TRBV14 to TRBJ1-1; no reliable D call. The V gene's germline CDR1 is SGHDN and CDR2 FVKESK. Trimming left V 1 base short and J 3 bases short, with 9 bases between. CDR3 size: 14 residues. The CDR3 bases are TGTGCCAGCAGCCAAGGAACAAGAGACACTGAAGCTTTCTTT. It translates to CASSQGTRDTEAFF.

The rearrangement uses TRBV5-1 and TRBJ1-1, with a weak D call TRBD1 (6 bases). Trimming cost V 3 bases and J 5 bases, with 14 bases left between them. Germline CDR1 reads SGHRS; CDR2 reads YFSETQ. The CDR3 covers 14 residues. CDR3 in DNA: TGCGCCAGCAGCTACACAGGGTTGCGAACTGAAGCTTTCTTT. Translation: CASSYTGLRTEAFF.

The chain couples TRBV12-3 or TRBV12-4 to TRBJ1-5; D ambiguous. The length of the CDR3 is 16 residues. The ends were cut back, 1 base at V and 2 bases at J, with 12 bases in the middle. CDR3 amino acids: CASSLGSWAGNQPQHF. The CDR3 bases are TGTGCCAGCAGTTTAGGCAGTTGGGCGGGCAATCAGCCCCAGCATTTT.

This clonotype was seen a handful of times. This chain connects TRBV7-9 to TRBJ2-1, with D maybe TRBD2 (5 bases). The V gene's germline CDR1 is SEHNR and CDR2 FQNEAQ (reference sequence). CDR3 length equals 12 residues. Deletions cut 7 bases from V and 5 bases from J, with 9 bases between. The CDR3 loop reads CASTTRDNEQFF. The CDR3 nucleotides read TGTGCCAGCACTACGAGGGACAATGAGCAGTTCTTC.

This clonotype was found a few times. The V gene is TRBV19, the J gene TRBJ1-1; perhaps TRBD1 as D (5 bases). CDR1 LNHDA and CDR2 SQIVND come from the germline V gene (reference sequence). Trimming stripped 3 bases from V and 0 bases from J, with 14 bases between. The CDR3 loop spans 16 amino acids. CDR3 sequence: CASSIHDRSMNTEAFF. The CDR3 region has the DNA TGTGCCAGTAGTATCCATGACAGAAGTATGAACACTGAAGCTTTCTTT.

This clonotype was seen a handful of times. The chain combines TRBV10-3 with TRBJ2-3; the match to TRBD1 covers 7 bases. This CDR3 comprises 15 residues. V shed 4 bases, J shed 2 bases, and the junction held 6 bases outside the gene matches. Germline V gene sequence: CDR1 ENHRY, CDR2 SYGVKD. CDR3 region: CAISGVGQTTDTQYF. DNA for the CDR3: TGTGCCATCAGTGGAGTGGGACAGACCACAGATACGCAGTATTTT.

Only a few counts were recorded for this clonotype. J is TRBJ1-6 and V is TRBV4-3; D ambiguous. The CDR3 is made up of 16 amino acids. Germline V gene sequence: CDR1 LGHNA, CDR2 YSLEER. Deletions cut 0 bases from V and 3 bases from J, with 9 bases between. The CDR3 region is CASSQEIGDYNSPLHF. In DNA form, the CDR3 reads TGCGCCAGCAGCCAAGAGATAGGAGACTATAATTCACCCCTCCACTTT.

This clonotype was counted between two and nine times. The V call is TRBV4-2, the J call TRBJ2-5; 13 bases align to TRBD2. The CDR3 sequence is 16 residues long. Germline CDR1 is LGHNA and CDR2 is YNFKEQ. The ends lost 3 bases at V and 3 bases at J; junction bases unmatched: 4. The CDR3 nucleotides are TGTGCCAGCAGCCACCTCGGACTAGCGGGGGAAGAGACCCAGTACTTC. Translating it yields CASSHLGLAGEETQYF.

This clonotype was detected many times. The chain joins TRBV7-2 to TRBJ1-5; 9 nucleotides line up with TRBD1. This CDR3 is built from 15 residues. Germline CDR1 SGHTA, CDR2 FQGNSA. J lost 5 bases, V lost 5 bases, and 7 bases had no gene match. In DNA form, the CDR3 reads TGTGCCAGCAGCACCACAGGGGGCGCGTATCAGCCCCAGCATTTT. Translation gives CASSTTGGAYQPQHF.

The V call is TRBV4-1, the J call TRBJ2-1, with D possibly matching TRBD1 (6 bases). With 4 bases removed from V and 5 bases from J, the gap between germline ends came to 18 bases. Germline CDR1 is MGHRA and CDR2 is YSYEKL. This CDR3 spans 16 amino acids. CDR3 DNA: TGCGCCAGCAGCCTGTTCCAGGGGACCAGTGACAATGAGCAGTTCTTC. Its translation is CASSLFQGTSDNEQFF.

The chain has TRBV6-1 and TRBJ2-3, with TRBD2 matching over 12 bases. The CDR3 contains 16 residues. J lost 4 bases, V lost 5 bases, and 7 bases had no gene match. The germline CDR1 and CDR2 sequences are MNHNS and SASEGT. Here the CDR3 DNA reads TGTGCCAGCAGTCCCGGACTAGCGGGGATTGCAGATACGCAGTATTTT. Amino acids: CASSPGLAGIADTQYF.

The chain employs TRBV3-1 and TRBJ2-1, with D perhaps assigned TRBD1 or TRBD2 (5 bases each). CDR3 length equals 12 residues. The V and J ends lost 9 bases and 12 bases respectively, with 18 bases between them. The germline V gene has CDR1 LGHDT and CDR2 YNNKEL (reference sequence). This CDR3 reads CASSPGPELQFF. The CDR3, as DNA: TGTGCCAGTTCTCCGGGACCAGAGTTGCAGTTCTTC.

This chain joins TRBV6-2 or TRBV6-3 and TRBJ2-1, with TRBD2 matching over 7 bases. CDR1 and CDR2 from the germline V gene are MNHEY and SVGEGT. The CDR3 runs to 16 residues. V shed 1 base, J shed 4 bases, and the junction held 7 bases outside the gene matches. In nucleotides, the CDR3 is TGTGCCAGCAGTTACTTCGGGCTAGCGGAGTACAATGAGCAGTTCTTC. Protein product: CASSYFGLAEYNEQFF.

This clonotype was picked up many times. The J gene is TRBJ1-6, the V gene TRBV3-1; D is undetermined. The CDR3 sequence is 14 residues long. The V end was cut by 4 bases, the J end by 8 bases, with 12 bases between. Germline loops: CDR1 LGHDT, CDR2 YNNKEL (reference sequence). This CDR3 reads CASSPKPKHSPLHF. CDR3 nucleotide sequence: TGTGCCAGCAGCCCTAAGCCAAAACATTCACCCCTCCACTTT.